Listed below are T cell receptor beta chains from one sample, sequenced in a study of blood T cell repertoires in COVID-19. Produced via immunoSEQ multiplex PCR; TCRdb's table is partial and in-frame only. The sample lists tens of thousands of clones, 87% occurring once. What was sequenced was peripheral blood. These receptors all stem from an elderly woman with active or convalescent COVID-19. Each CDR3 is given with its conserved first and last residue. D genes are given only for firm matches. Only part of the rows carry a size: once, few, many, or a class if the clone is expanded.

d_gene: .; j_gene: TRBJ1-6; v_gene: TRBV11-2; abundance: .; CDR3nt: TGTGCCAGCAGCTTACCGGGTAATTCACCCCTCCACTTT; CDR3aa: CASSLPGNSPLHF
d_gene: .; j_gene: TRBJ1-1; v_gene: TRBV11-3; abundance: .; CDR3nt: TGTGCCAGCAAAAGTACCGGGGACACTGAAGCTTTCTTT; CDR3aa: CASKSTGDTEAFF
d_gene: .; j_gene: TRBJ2-5; v_gene: TRBV27; abundance: .; CDR3nt: TGTGCCAGCAGTTTAGGGGGCCATGGGGCGGCCCAGTACTTC; CDR3aa: CASSLGGHGAAQYF
d_gene: TRBD1; j_gene: TRBJ2-1; v_gene: TRBV4-1; abundance: .; CDR3nt: TGCGCCAGCAGCCACCCAGGACAGGGAGAGTACAATGAGCAGTTCTTC; CDR3aa: CASSHPGQGEYNEQFF
d_gene: TRBD1; j_gene: TRBJ2-7; v_gene: TRBV30; abundance: .; CDR3nt: TGTGCCTGGAGTGAGGGGCACAGGGGGCTCCCCTACGAGCAGTACTTC; CDR3aa: CAWSEGHRGLPYEQYF
d_gene: .; j_gene: TRBJ1-2; v_gene: TRBV30; abundance: .; CDR3nt: TGTGCCTGGTCATGGTCCGAGGGCTACACCTTC; CDR3aa: CAWSWSEGYTF
d_gene: .; j_gene: TRBJ1-1; v_gene: TRBV3-1/TRBV3-2; abundance: .; CDR3nt: TGTGCCAGCAGCCAAGATCTGGGTAGGAGCACTGAAGCTTTCTTT; CDR3aa: CASSQDLGRSTEAFF
d_gene: TRBD1; j_gene: TRBJ1-1; v_gene: TRBV10-2; abundance: .; CDR3nt: TGCGCCAGCAGGCGACAGGGCGATAAGGACACTGAAGCTTTCTTT; CDR3aa: CASRRQGDKDTEAFF
d_gene: TRBD2; j_gene: TRBJ2-1; v_gene: TRBV9; abundance: .; CDR3nt: TGTGCCAGCAGCCCCGGCAGACTAGCGGGCCATGAGCAGTTCTTC; CDR3aa: CASSPGRLAGHEQFF
d_gene: TRBD2; j_gene: TRBJ2-2; v_gene: TRBV5-4; abundance: .; CDR3nt: TGTGCCAGCAGCCCGGGACTAGCGGGGGGGATTGGGGAGCTGTTTTTT; CDR3aa: CASSPGLAGGIGELFF
d_gene: TRBD1; j_gene: TRBJ1-2; v_gene: TRBV19; abundance: .; CDR3nt: TGTGCCAGTAGTATTAGAGGACAGGGCTATGGCTACACCTTC; CDR3aa: CASSIRGQGYGYTF
d_gene: TRBD1; j_gene: TRBJ1-2; v_gene: TRBV11-2; abundance: once; CDR3nt: TGTGCCAGCAGCGAACAGGGGCTTAACTATGGCTACACCTTC; CDR3aa: CASSEQGLNYGYTF
d_gene: .; j_gene: TRBJ2-7; v_gene: TRBV28; abundance: .; CDR3nt: TGTGCCACGAACTACCTCAACTCCTACGAGCAGTACTTC; CDR3aa: CATNYLNSYEQYF
d_gene: TRBD2; j_gene: TRBJ2-5; v_gene: TRBV4-1; abundance: .; CDR3nt: TGCGCCAGCAGCCAAGATTTTTTGCGGGGACTAGCGGGGCCCCAAGAGACCCAGTACTTC; CDR3aa: CASSQDFLRGLAGPQETQYF
d_gene: .; j_gene: TRBJ2-7; v_gene: TRBV7-2; abundance: .; CDR3nt: TGTGCCAGCAGCGCCCTTTTTGGGTCAGGGAAAATCTGGGGCGAGCAGTACTTC; CDR3aa: CASSALFGSGKIWGEQYF
d_gene: TRBD1; j_gene: TRBJ1-4; v_gene: TRBV19; abundance: .; CDR3nt: TGTGCCAGTAGTGGAAGGGACAGGGGGCGCCGGGGTGAAAAACTGTTTTTT; CDR3aa: CASSGRDRGRRGEKLFF
d_gene: TRBD1; j_gene: TRBJ1-6; v_gene: TRBV30; abundance: .; CDR3nt: TGTGCCTGGAGGACAGGGCGTACAGGGTCACCCCTCCACTTT; CDR3aa: CAWRTGRTGSPLHF
d_gene: .; j_gene: TRBJ2-7; v_gene: TRBV7-9; abundance: .; CDR3nt: TGTGCCAGCAGCCCCACGGACAGCTACGAGCAGTACTTC; CDR3aa: CASSPTDSYEQYF
d_gene: TRBD2; j_gene: TRBJ2-2; v_gene: TRBV7-2; abundance: .; CDR3nt: TGTGCCAGCAGCATCAGAGGGGTAGCGGGGGCGGTCGGGGAGCTGTTTTTT; CDR3aa: CASSIRGVAGAVGELFF
d_gene: .; j_gene: TRBJ1-1; v_gene: TRBV6-5; abundance: .; CDR3nt: TGTGCCAGCTCTACAGGGAAAACTGAAGCTTTCTTT; CDR3aa: CASSTGKTEAFF
d_gene: TRBD1; j_gene: TRBJ2-3; v_gene: TRBV6-1; abundance: .; CDR3nt: TGTGCCAGCAGTGTTCATTCATTCCGACAGGGAGCAGATACGCAGTATTTT; CDR3aa: CASSVHSFRQGADTQYF
d_gene: .; j_gene: TRBJ2-7; v_gene: TRBV5-1; abundance: .; CDR3nt: TGCGCCACTAGGGGGGGCCAATCCTACGAGCAGTACTTC; CDR3aa: CATRGGQSYEQYF
d_gene: .; j_gene: TRBJ1-1; v_gene: TRBV7-8; abundance: .; CDR3nt: TGTGCCAGCAGCTTAGGAGGGTCATGGACTGAAGCTTTCTTT; CDR3aa: CASSLGGSWTEAFF
d_gene: TRBD1; j_gene: TRBJ2-5; v_gene: TRBV6-5; abundance: .; CDR3nt: TGTGCCAGCAGGTCGACAGGGAGAGAGACCCAGTACTTC; CDR3aa: CASRSTGRETQYF
d_gene: TRBD1; j_gene: TRBJ1-2; v_gene: TRBV6-6; abundance: .; CDR3nt: TGTGCCAGCCGACTCAGGGACAGACCAACATATGGCTACACCTTC; CDR3aa: CASRLRDRPTYGYTF
d_gene: TRBD2; j_gene: TRBJ2-1; v_gene: TRBV3-1/TRBV3-2; abundance: .; CDR3nt: TGTGCCAGCAGCCAGCAACTAGCGGGGAACAATGAGCAGTTCTTC; CDR3aa: CASSQQLAGNNEQFF
d_gene: TRBD1; j_gene: TRBJ1-4; v_gene: TRBV24-1; abundance: .; CDR3nt: TGTGCCACCAGCTCGACGGACAGGGTTGGTGAAAAACTGTTTTTT; CDR3aa: CATSSTDRVGEKLFF
d_gene: .; j_gene: TRBJ1-1; v_gene: TRBV19; abundance: once; CDR3nt: TGTGCCAGTACCCCTGTAGCGAACACTGAAGCTTTCTTT; CDR3aa: CASTPVANTEAFF
d_gene: .; j_gene: TRBJ2-5; v_gene: TRBV7-2; abundance: .; CDR3nt: TGTGCCAGCAGCTCCCAGGGAGGTGAGACCCAGTACTTC; CDR3aa: CASSSQGGETQYF
d_gene: .; j_gene: TRBJ1-2; v_gene: TRBV10-3; abundance: .; CDR3nt: TGTGCCATCAGTGAGTCGGCAGGAACGAACTATGGCTACACCTTC; CDR3aa: CAISESAGTNYGYTF
d_gene: .; j_gene: TRBJ1-5; v_gene: TRBV7-2; abundance: .; CDR3nt: TGTGCCAGCAGCTTAGGAGATAATAGCAATCAGCCCCAGCATTTT; CDR3aa: CASSLGDNSNQPQHF
d_gene: .; j_gene: TRBJ1-5; v_gene: TRBV2; abundance: .; CDR3nt: TGTGCCAGCAAAAGCGATAATCAGCCCCAGCATTTT; CDR3aa: CASKSDNQPQHF
d_gene: TRBD2; j_gene: TRBJ2-3; v_gene: TRBV9; abundance: .; CDR3nt: TGTGCCAGCAGCTTATCTAGCGGGAGCACAGATACGCAGTATTTT; CDR3aa: CASSLSSGSTDTQYF
d_gene: TRBD1; j_gene: TRBJ1-6; v_gene: TRBV7-9; abundance: .; CDR3nt: TGTGCCAGCAGCTGGACAGGGCTAAATTCACCCCTCCACTTT; CDR3aa: CASSWTGLNSPLHF
d_gene: .; j_gene: TRBJ2-3; v_gene: TRBV30; abundance: .; CDR3nt: TGTGCCTGGAGGAGGGGGGGGCAGGCAGATACGCAGTATTTT; CDR3aa: CAWRRGGQADTQYF
d_gene: .; j_gene: TRBJ1-3; v_gene: TRBV18; abundance: .; CDR3nt: TGTGCCAGCTCCCCCGGGAGCCTCCCTGGAAACACCATATATTTT; CDR3aa: CASSPGSLPGNTIYF
d_gene: TRBD2; j_gene: TRBJ2-7; v_gene: TRBV23-1; abundance: .; CDR3nt: TGCGCCAGCATCTGGGGGGGGACCCCATCCATGAAGACTAGCGGGGGAGTTGGCGAGCAGTACTTC; CDR3aa: CASIWGGTPSMKTSGGVGEQYF
d_gene: .; j_gene: TRBJ1-1; v_gene: TRBV5-8; abundance: .; CDR3nt: TGTGCCAGCAGCCCGAACCGACAGCGCCTTTTTAACACTGAAGCTTTCTTT; CDR3aa: CASSPNRQRLFNTEAFF
d_gene: TRBD2; j_gene: TRBJ2-3; v_gene: TRBV30; abundance: .; CDR3nt: TGTGCCTGGAGTGTGGGACTAGCGGGGGATACGCAGTATTTT; CDR3aa: CAWSVGLAGDTQYF
d_gene: .; j_gene: TRBJ1-4; v_gene: TRBV4-3; abundance: .; CDR3nt: TGCGCCAGCAGCCAAGGAGGCGGTGCAACTAATGAAAAACTGTTTTTT; CDR3aa: CASSQGGGATNEKLFF
d_gene: TRBD1; j_gene: TRBJ1-3; v_gene: TRBV10-3; abundance: .; CDR3nt: TGTGCCATCACCTCGACAGGGCTGGGCACCATATATTTT; CDR3aa: CAITSTGLGTIYF
d_gene: TRBD2; j_gene: TRBJ2-7; v_gene: TRBV3-1/TRBV3-2; abundance: .; CDR3nt: TGTGCCAGCAGCTTACTAGCGGAGCAGTACTTC; CDR3aa: CASSLLAEQYF
d_gene: .; j_gene: TRBJ1-2; v_gene: TRBV30; abundance: .; CDR3nt: TGTGCCTGGCGGGAGTCTGGCTACACCTTC; CDR3aa: CAWRESGYTF
d_gene: TRBD1; j_gene: TRBJ1-2; v_gene: TRBV11-2; abundance: .; CDR3nt: TGTGCCAGCAGTCCGGGACAGGGGGCCTTCTATGGCTACACCTTC; CDR3aa: CASSPGQGAFYGYTF
d_gene: .; j_gene: TRBJ1-5; v_gene: TRBV7-9; abundance: .; CDR3nt: TGTGCCAGCAGCTCCCCAGGGCAGAACGGTCCCCAGCATTTT; CDR3aa: CASSSPGQNGPQHF
d_gene: TRBD1; j_gene: TRBJ1-2; v_gene: TRBV7-9; abundance: .; CDR3nt: TGTGCCAGCAGCATACAGGGGGATGGCTACACCTTC; CDR3aa: CASSIQGDGYTF
d_gene: .; j_gene: TRBJ2-5; v_gene: TRBV18; abundance: .; CDR3nt: TGTGCCAGCTCACCACCTTACAGACAAGAGACCCAGTACTTC; CDR3aa: CASSPPYRQETQYF
d_gene: .; j_gene: TRBJ2-5; v_gene: TRBV7-2; abundance: .; CDR3nt: TGTGCCAGCAGCTTATTAGGGGGACAAGAGACCCAGTACTTC; CDR3aa: CASSLLGGQETQYF